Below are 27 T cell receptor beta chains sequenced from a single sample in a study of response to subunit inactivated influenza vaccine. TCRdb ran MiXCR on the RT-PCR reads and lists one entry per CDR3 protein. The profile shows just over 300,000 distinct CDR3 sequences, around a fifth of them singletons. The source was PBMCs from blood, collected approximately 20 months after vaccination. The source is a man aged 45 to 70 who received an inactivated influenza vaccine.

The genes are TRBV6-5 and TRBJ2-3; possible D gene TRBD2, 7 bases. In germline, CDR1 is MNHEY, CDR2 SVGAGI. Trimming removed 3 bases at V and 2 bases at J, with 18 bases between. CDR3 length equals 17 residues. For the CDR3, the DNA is TGTGCCAGCAGTTATGATCCATCGGGGGGCAACACAGATACGCAGTATTTT. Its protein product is CASSYDPSGGNTDTQYF.

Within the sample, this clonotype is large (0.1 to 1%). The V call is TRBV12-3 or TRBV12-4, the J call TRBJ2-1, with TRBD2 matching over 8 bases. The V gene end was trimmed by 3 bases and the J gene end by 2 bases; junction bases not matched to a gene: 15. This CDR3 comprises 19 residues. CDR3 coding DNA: TGTGCCAGCAGTTTCGGGCCTGTCGGCGGGAGGATACCCTACAATGAGCAGTTCTTC. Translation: CASSFGPVGGRIPYNEQFF.

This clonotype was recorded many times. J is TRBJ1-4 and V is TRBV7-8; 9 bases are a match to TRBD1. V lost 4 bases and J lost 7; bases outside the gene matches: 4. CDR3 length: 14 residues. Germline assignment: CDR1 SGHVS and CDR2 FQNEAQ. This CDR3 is CASSSGQGFEKLFF. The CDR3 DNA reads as TGTGCCAGCAGCTCTGGACAGGGGTTTGAAAAACTGTTTTTT.

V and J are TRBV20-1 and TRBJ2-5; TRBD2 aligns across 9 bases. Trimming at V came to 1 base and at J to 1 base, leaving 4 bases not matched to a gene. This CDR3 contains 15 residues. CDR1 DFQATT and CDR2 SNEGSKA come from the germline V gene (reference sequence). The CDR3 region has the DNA TGCAGTGCTAGAGGGACTAGCGCTGTCCAAGAGACCCAGTACTTC. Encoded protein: CSARGTSAVQETQYF.

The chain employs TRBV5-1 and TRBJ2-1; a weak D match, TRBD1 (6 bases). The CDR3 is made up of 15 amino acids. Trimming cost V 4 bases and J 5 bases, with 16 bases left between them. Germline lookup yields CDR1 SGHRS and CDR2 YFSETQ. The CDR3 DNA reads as TGCGCCAGCAGCAAACGGGACAAGTACCACAATGAGCAGTTCTTC. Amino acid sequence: CASSKRDKYHNEQFF.

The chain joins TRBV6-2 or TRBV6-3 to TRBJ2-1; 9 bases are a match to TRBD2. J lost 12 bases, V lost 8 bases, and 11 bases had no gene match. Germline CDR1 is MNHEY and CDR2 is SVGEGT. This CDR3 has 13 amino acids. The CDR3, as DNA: TGTGCCAGCGGCCTAGCGGGACTCCTGACGCAGTTCTTC. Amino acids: CASGLAGLLTQFF.

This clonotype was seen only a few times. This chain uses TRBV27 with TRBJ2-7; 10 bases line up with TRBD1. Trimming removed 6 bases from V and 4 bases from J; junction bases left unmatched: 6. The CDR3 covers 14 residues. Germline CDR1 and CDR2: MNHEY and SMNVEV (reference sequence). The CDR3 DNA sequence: TGTGCCAGCAGCCCTGGGACAGGGGTGTACGAGCAGTACTTC. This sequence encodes CASSPGTGVYEQYF.

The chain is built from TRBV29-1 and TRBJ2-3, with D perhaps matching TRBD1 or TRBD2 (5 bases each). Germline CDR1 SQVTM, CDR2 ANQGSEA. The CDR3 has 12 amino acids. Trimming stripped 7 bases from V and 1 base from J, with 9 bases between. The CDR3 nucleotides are TGCAGCGGGGGCGGGCGCACAGATACGCAGTATTTT. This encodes CSGGGRTDTQYF.

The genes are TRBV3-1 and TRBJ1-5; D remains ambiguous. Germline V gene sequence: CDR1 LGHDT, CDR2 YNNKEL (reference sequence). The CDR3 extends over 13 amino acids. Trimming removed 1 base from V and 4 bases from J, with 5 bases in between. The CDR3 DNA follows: TGTGCCAGCAGCCAAGCTGGAAATCAGCCCCAGCATTTT. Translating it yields CASSQAGNQPQHF.

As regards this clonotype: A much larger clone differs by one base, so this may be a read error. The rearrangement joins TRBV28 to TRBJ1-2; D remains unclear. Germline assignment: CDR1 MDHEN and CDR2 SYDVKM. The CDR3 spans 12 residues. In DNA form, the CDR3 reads TGTGCCAGCACTTCGTTGTTCTATAGCTACACCTTC. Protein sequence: CASTSLFYSYTF.

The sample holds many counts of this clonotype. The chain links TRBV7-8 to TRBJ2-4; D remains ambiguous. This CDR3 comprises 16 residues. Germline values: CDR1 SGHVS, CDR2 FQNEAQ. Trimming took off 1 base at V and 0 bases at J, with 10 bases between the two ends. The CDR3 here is CASSLGGVLAKNIQYF. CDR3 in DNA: TGTGCCAGCAGCTTAGGTGGCGTGCTAGCCAAAAACATTCAGTACTTC.

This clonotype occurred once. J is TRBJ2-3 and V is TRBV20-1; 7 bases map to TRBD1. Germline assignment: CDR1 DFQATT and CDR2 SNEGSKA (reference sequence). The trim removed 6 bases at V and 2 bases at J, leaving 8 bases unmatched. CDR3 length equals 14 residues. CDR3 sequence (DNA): TGCAGTGCGAAACCCGGGACAGTCACAGATACGCAGTATTTT. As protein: CSAKPGTVTDTQYF.

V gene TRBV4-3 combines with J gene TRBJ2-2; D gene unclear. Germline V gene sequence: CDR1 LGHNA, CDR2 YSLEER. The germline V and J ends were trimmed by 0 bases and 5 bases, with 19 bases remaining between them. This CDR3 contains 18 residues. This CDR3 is CASSQEFYGLIRTGELFF. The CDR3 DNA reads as TGCGCCAGCAGCCAAGAATTTTACGGGCTCATCCGGACCGGGGAGCTGTTTTTT.

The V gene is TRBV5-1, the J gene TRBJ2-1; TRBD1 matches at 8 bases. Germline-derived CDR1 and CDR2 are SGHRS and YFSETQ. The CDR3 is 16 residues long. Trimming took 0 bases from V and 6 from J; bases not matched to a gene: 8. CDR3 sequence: CASSLAPGGASNEQFF. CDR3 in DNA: TGCGCCAGCAGCTTGGCCCCAGGGGGCGCGAGCAATGAGCAGTTCTTC.

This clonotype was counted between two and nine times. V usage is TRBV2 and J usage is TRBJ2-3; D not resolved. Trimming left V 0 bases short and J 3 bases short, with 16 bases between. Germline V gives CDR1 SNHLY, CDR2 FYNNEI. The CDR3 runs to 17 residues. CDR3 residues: CASSEAHFQTVTDTQYF. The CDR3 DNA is TGTGCCAGCAGTGAAGCCCACTTTCAGACGGTGACAGATACGCAGTATTTT.

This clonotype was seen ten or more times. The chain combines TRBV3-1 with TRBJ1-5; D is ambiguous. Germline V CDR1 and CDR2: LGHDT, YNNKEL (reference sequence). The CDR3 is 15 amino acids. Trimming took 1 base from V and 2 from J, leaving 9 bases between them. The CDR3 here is CASSQGRAGNQPQHF. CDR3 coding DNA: TGTGCCAGCAGCCAAGGGCGCGCGGGCAATCAGCCCCAGCATTTT.

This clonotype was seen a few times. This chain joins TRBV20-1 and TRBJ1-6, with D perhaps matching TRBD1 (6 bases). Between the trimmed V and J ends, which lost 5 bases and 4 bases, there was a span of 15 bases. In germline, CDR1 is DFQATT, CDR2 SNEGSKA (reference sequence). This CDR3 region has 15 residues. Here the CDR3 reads CSAHSEGGYNSPLHF. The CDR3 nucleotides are TGCAGTGCTCATTCGGAGGGGGGATATAATTCACCCCTCCACTTT.

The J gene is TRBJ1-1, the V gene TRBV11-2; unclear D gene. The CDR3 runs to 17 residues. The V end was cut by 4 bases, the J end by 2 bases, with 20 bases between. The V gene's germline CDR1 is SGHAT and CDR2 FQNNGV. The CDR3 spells CASSSDIRRASNTEAFF. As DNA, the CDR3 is TGTGCCAGCAGCTCGGATATCCGGAGGGCATCAAACACTGAAGCTTTCTTT. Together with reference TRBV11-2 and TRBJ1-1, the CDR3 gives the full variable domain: EAGVAQSPRYKIIEKRQSVAFWCNPISGHATLYWYQQILGQGPKLLIQFQNNGVVDDSQLPKDRFSAERLKGVDSTLKIQPAKLEDSAVYLCASSSDIRRASNTEAFFGQGTRLTVV.

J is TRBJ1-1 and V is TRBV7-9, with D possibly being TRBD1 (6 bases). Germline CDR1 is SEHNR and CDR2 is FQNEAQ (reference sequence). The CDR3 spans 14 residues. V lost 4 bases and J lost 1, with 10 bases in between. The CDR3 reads CASSSPQGNTEAFF. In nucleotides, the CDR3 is TGTGCCAGCAGCTCACCACAGGGGAACACTGAAGCTTTCTTT.

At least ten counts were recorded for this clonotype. The CDR3, as DNA: TGTGCCAGCAGCTTGGGCCTGGGAGGCTACACCTTC. This codes for CASSLGLGGYTF. The chain combines TRBV7-2 with TRBJ1-2; D ambiguous. There are 12 residues in the CDR3. Germline CDR1 and CDR2: SGHTA and FQGNSA. With 3 bases removed from V and 8 bases from J, the gap between germline ends came to 10 bases.

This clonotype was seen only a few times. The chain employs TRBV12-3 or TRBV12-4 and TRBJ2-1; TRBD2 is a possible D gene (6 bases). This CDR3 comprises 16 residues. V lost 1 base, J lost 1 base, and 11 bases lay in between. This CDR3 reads CASSLGDFPSYNEQFF. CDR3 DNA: TGTGCCAGCAGTTTAGGGGACTTTCCGTCCTACAATGAGCAGTTCTTC.

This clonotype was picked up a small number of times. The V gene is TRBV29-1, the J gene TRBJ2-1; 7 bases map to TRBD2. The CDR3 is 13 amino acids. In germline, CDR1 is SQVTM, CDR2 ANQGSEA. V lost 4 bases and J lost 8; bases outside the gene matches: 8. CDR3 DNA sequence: TGCAGCGTTGTAAGGGACTACATGCATGAGCAGTTCTTC. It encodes CSVVRDYMHEQFF.

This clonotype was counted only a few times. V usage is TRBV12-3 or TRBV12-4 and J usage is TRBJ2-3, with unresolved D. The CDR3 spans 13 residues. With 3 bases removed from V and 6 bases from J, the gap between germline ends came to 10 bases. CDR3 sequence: CASSLWVTDTQYF. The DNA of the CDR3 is TGTGCCAGCAGTTTGTGGGTAACGGATACGCAGTATTTT.

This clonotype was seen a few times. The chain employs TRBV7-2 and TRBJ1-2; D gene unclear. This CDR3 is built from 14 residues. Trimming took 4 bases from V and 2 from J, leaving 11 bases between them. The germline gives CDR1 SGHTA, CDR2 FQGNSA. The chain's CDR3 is CASSSRTLNYGYTF. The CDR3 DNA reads TGTGCCAGCAGCTCGCGGACCCTGAACTATGGCTACACCTTC.

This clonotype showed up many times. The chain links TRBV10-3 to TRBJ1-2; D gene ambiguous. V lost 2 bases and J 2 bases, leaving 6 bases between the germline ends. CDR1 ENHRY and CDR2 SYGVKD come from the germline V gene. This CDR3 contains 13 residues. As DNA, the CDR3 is TGTGCCATCAGTGAGGGAGACAACTATGGCTACACCTTC. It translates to CAISEGDNYGYTF.

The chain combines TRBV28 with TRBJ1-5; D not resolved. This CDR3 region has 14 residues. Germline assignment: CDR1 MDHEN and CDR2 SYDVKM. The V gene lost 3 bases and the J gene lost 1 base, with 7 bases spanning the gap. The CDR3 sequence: CASSFLGSNQPQHF. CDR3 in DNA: TGTGCCAGCAGTTTTTTGGGGAGCAATCAGCCCCAGCATTTT.

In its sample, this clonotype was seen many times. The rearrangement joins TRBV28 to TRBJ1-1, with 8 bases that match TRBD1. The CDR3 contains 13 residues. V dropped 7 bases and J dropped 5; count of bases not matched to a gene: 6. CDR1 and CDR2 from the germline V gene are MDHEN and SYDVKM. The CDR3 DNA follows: TGTGCCAGCACCCCCAGGGGGCGGACTGAAGCTTTCTTT. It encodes CASTPRGRTEAFF.